This TCR beta chain stems from a study of CD8 T cells in ankylosing spondylitis. Molecular-barcoded quantitative 5'-RACE produced these TCR beta libraries. Each CDR3 protein is one row after TCRdb ran MiXCR on the 5' RACE reads. The data contain more than 400,000 distinct CDR3 sequences, roughly 5.3% of them seen just once; the ten biggest clones take up around 3.5%. Study findings and constraints: Reportedly, disease-linked clones are significantly enriched in ankylosing spondylitis patients' matched synovial fluid. There was a TCR beta motif, made of several highly homologous variants, that appeared characteristic of ankylosing spondylitis blood.

The CDR3 is 15 amino acids. From germline, CDR1 is DFQATT and CDR2 SNEGSKA (reference sequence). The V end lost 1 base, the J end lost 5 bases, and 17 bases lay between the germline ends. This clonotype has at least ten counts. Its antigen remains unidentified. The TCR was taken from a male donor with ankylosing spondylitis. The sample was blood, either unsorted or a sorted T cell fraction (not recorded which). J is TRBJ1-1 and V is TRBV20-1; D possibly corresponds to TRBD1 (6 bases). The CDR3, as DNA: TGCAGTGCTAGAGCTGGGGACTACAGGGCGACTGAAGCTTTCTTT. It translates to CSARAGDYRATEAFF.